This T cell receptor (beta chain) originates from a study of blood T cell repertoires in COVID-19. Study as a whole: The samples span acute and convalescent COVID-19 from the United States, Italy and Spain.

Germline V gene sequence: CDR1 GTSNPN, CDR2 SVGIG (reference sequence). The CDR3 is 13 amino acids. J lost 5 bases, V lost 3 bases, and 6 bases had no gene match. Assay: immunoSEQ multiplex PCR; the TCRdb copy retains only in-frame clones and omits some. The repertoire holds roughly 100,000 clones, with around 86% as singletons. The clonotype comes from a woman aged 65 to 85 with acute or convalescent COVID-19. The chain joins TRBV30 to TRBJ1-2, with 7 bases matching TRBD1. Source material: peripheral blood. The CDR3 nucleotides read TGTGCCTGGAGCTTAGCCAGGGGGTATGGCTACACCTTC. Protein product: CAWSLARGYGYTF. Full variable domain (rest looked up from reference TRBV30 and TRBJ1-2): SQTIHQWPATLVQPVGSPLSLECTVEGTSNPNLYWYRQAAGRGLQLLFYSVGIGQISSEVPQNLSASRPQDRQFILSSKKLLLSDSGFYLCAWSLARGYGYTFGSGTRLTVV.